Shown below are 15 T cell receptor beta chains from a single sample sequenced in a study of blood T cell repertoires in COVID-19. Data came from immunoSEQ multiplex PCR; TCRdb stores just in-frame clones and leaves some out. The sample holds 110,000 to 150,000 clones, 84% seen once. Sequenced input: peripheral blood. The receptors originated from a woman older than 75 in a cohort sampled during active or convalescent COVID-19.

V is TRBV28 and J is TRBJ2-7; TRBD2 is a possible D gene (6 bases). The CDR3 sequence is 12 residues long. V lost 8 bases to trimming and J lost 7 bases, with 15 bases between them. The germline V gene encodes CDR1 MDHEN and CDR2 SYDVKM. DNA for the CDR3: TGTGCCAGCGGAGGACCGGCGGGGGAGCAGTACGTC. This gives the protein CASGGPAGEQYV.

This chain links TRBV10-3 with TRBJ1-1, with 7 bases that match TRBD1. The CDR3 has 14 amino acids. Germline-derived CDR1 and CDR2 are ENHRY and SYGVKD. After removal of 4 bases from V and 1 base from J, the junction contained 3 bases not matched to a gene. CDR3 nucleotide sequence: TGTGCCATCAGTGGACAGGGTGGGAACACTGAAGCTTTCTTT. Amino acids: CAISGQGGNTEAFF.

CDR3 coding DNA: TGTGCCAGCAGCTCACTTCTGGGGCTGTCCTACGAGCAGTACTTC. Amino acid sequence: CASSSLLGLSYEQYF. The chain has TRBV7-8 and TRBJ2-7, with a weak D call TRBD1 (5 bases). The CDR3 covers 15 residues. Looked up from germline, CDR1 is SGHVS and CDR2 is FQNEAQ. The V gene lost 4 bases and the J gene lost 1 base, with 14 bases spanning the gap.

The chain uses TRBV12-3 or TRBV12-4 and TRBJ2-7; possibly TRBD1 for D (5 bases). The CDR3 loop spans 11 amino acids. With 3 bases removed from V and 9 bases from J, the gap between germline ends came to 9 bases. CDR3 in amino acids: CASSFRTWQYF. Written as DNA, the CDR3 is TGTGCCAGCAGTTTCCGGACATGGCAGTACTTC.

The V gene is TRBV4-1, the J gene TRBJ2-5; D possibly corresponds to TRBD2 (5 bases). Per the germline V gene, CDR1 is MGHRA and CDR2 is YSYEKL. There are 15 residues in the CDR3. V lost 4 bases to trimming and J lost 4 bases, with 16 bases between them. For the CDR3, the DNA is TGCGCCAGCAGCCTACGTCTTCTGGCGGGAGAGACCCAGTACTTC. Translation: CASSLRLLAGETQYF.

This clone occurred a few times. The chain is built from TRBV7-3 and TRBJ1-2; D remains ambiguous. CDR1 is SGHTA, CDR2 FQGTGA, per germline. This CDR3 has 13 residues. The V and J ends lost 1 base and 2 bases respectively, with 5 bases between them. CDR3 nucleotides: TGTGCCAGCAGCTTAAGTCAAAACTATGGCTACACCTTC. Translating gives CASSLSQNYGYTF.

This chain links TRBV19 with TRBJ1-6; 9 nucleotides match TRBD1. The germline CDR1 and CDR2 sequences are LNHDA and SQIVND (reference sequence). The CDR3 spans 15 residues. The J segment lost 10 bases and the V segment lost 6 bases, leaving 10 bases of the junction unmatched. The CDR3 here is CASRNQQGAGSPLHF. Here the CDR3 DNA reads TGTGCCAGTAGGAATCAACAGGGGGCAGGATCACCCCTCCACTTT.

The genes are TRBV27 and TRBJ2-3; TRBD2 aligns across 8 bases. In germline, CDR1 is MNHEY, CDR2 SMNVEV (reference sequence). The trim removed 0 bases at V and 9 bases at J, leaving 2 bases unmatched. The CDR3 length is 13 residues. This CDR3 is CASSLSGLGTQYF. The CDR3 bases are TGTGCCAGCAGTTTATCGGGACTAGGGACGCAGTATTTT.

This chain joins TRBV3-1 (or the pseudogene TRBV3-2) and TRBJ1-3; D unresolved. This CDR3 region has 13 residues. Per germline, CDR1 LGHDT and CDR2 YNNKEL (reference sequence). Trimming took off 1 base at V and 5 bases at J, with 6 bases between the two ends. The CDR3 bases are TGTGCCAGCAGCCAAGTGGCCCGAAACACCATATATTTT. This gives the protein CASSQVARNTIYF.

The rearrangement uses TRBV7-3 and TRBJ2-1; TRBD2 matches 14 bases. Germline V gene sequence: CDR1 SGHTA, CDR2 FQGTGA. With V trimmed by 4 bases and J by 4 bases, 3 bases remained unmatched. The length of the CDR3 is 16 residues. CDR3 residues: CASSYGTSGGYNEQFF. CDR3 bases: TGTGCCAGCAGCTACGGGACTAGCGGGGGATACAATGAGCAGTTCTTC.

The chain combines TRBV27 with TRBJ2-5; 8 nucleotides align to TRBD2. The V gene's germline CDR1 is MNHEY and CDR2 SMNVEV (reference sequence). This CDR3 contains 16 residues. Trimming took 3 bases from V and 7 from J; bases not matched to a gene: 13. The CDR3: CASSFGGTPGRGTQYF. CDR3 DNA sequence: TGTGCCAGCAGTTTCGGTGGCACGCCCGGGAGGGGGACCCAGTACTTC.

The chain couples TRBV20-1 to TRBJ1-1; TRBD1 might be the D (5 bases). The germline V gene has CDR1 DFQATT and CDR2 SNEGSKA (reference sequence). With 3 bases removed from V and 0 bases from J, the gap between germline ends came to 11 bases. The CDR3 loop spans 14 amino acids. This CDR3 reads CSASEAGVNTEAFF. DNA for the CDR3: TGCAGTGCTAGTGAGGCGGGGGTGAACACTGAAGCTTTCTTT.

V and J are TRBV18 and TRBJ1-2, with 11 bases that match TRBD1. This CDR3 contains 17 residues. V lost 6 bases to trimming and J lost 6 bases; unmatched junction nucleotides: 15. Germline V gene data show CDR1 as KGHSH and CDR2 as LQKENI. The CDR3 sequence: CASSQPLSGQGANGYTF. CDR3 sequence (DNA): TGTGCCAGCTCCCAACCCCTATCTGGACAGGGGGCGAATGGCTACACCTTC.

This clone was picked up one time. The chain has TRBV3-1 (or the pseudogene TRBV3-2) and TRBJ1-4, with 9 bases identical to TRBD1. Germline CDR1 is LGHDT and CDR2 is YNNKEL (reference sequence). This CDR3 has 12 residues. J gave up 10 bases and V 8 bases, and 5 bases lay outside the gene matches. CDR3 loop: CASEPTGGKLFF. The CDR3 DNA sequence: TGTGCCAGCGAACCGACAGGGGGAAAACTGTTTTTT.

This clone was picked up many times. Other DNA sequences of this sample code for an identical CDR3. In nucleotides, the CDR3 is TGTGCCAGCAGCTTTGGACAGGGGGCATATGGCTACACCTTC. Translating it yields CASSFGQGAYGYTF. This chain connects TRBV5-4 to TRBJ1-2; TRBD1 aligns across 11 bases. V dropped 2 bases and J dropped 5; count of bases not matched to a gene: 2. The V gene's germline CDR1 is SGHNT and CDR2 YYREEE (reference sequence). CDR3 length: 14 amino acids.